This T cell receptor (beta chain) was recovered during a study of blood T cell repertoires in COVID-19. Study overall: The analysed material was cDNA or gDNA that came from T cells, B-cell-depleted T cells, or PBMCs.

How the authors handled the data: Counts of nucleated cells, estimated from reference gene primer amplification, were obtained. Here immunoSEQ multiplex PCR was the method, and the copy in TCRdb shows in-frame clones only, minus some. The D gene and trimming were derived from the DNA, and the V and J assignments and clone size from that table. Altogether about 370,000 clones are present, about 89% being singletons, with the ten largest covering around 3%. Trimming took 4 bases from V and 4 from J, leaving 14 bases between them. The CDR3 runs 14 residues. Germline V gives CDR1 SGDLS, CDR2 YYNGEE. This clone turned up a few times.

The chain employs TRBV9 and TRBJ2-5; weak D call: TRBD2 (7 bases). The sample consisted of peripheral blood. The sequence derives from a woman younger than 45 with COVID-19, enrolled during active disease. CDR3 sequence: CASSSGRGTETQYF. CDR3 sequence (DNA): TGTGCCAGCAGCTCAGGGAGGGGGACAGAGACCCAGTACTTC.